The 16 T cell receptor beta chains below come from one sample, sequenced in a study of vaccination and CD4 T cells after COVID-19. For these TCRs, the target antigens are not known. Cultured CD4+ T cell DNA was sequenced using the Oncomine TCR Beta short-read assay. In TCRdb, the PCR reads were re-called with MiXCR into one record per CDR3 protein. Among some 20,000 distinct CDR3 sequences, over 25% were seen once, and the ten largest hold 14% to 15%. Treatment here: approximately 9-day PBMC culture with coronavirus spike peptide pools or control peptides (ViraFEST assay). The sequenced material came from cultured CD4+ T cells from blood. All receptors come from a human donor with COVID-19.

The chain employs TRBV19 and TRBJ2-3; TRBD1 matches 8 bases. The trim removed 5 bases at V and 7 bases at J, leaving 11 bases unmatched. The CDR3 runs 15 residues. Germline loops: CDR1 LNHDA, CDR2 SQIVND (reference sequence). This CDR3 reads CASSPGGRGPYTQYF. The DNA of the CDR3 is TGTGCCAGTAGTCCCGGTGGCAGGGGGCCGTATACGCAGTATTTT.

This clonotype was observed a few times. The CDR3 DNA reads as TGTGCCACCAGTGATTTGGGGGGGGCCCATCGCAATGAGCAGTTCTTC. It specifies CATSDLGGAHRNEQFF. The chain uses TRBV24-1 and TRBJ2-1; D might be TRBD2 (7 bases). CDR1 is KGHDR, CDR2 SFDVKD, per germline. This CDR3 region has 16 residues. V gave up 0 bases and J gave up 6 bases, with 14 bases separating them.

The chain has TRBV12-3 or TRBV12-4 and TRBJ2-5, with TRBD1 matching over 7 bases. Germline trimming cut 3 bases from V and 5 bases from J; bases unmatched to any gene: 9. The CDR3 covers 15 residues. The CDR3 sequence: CASSFSGTAKETQYF. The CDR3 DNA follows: TGTGCCAGCAGTTTCTCCGGGACAGCGAAGGAGACCCAGTACTTC.

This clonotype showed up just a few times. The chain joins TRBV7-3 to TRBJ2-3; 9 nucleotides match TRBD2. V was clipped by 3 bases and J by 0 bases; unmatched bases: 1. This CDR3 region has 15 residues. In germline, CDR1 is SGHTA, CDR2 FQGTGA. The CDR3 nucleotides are TGTGCCAGCAGCTTGGCGGGGGGGAGCACAGATACGCAGTATTTT. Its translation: CASSLAGGSTDTQYF.

The CDR3: CSAPRPRGDNSPLHF. The CDR3 DNA follows: TGCAGTGCTCCTCGACCGAGAGGGGATAATTCACCCCTCCACTTT. The chain couples TRBV20-1 to TRBJ1-6; D is perhaps TRBD1 (5 bases). CDR3 length: 15 residues. The V gene's germline CDR1 is DFQATT and CDR2 SNEGSKA (reference sequence). Between the trimmed V and J ends, which lost 5 bases and 5 bases, there was a span of 16 bases.

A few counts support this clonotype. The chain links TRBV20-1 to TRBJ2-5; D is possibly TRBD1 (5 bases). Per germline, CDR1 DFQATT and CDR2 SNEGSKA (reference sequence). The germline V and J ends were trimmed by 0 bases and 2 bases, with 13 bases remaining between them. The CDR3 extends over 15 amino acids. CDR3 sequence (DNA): TGCAGTGCTAGAGATCCCACGCAGGGTCAAGAGACCCAGTACTTC. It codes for CSARDPTQGQETQYF.

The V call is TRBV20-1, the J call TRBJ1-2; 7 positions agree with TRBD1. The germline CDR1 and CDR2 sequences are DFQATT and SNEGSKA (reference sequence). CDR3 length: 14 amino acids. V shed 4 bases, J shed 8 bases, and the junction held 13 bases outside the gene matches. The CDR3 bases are TGCAGTGCTACGGGGACAGCCCTCCCGGGGGGCTACACCTTC. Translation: CSATGTALPGGYTF.

The CDR3: CASSRAGADTQYF. CDR3 bases: TGCGCCAGCAGCCGCGCTGGGGCAGATACGCAGTATTTT. The chain links TRBV5-1 to TRBJ2-3; D gene uncertain. This CDR3 is 13 amino acids long. CDR1 and CDR2 from the germline V gene are SGHRS and YFSETQ. V was shortened by 4 bases and J by 4 bases, with 10 bases between the two germline ends.

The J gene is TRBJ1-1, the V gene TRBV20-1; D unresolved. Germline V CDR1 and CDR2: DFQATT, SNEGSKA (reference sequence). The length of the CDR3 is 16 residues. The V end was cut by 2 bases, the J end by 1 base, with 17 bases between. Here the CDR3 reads CSARMAAKRRNTEAFF. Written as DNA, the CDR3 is TGCAGTGCTAGAATGGCGGCCAAGAGGCGGAACACTGAAGCTTTCTTT.

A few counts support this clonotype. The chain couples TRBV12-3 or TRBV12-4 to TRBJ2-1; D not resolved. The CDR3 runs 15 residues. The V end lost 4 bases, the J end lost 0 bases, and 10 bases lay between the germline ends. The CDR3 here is CASSYDGSSYNEQFF. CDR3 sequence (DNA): TGTGCCAGCAGTTACGACGGAAGCTCCTACAATGAGCAGTTCTTC.

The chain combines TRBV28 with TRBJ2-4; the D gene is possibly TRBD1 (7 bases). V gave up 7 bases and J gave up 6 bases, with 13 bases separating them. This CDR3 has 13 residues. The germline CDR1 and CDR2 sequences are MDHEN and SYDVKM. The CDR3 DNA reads TGTGCCAGCAAAGGGACAGCGGGAAACATTCAGTACTTC. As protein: CASKGTAGNIQYF.

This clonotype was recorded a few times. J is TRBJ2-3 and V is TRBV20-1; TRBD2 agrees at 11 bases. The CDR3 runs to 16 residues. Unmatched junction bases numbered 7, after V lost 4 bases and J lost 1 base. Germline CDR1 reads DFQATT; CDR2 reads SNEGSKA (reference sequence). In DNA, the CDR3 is TGCAGTGCTACTCCCCTAGCGGGGGGACGCACAGATACGCAGTATTTT. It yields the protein CSATPLAGGRTDTQYF.

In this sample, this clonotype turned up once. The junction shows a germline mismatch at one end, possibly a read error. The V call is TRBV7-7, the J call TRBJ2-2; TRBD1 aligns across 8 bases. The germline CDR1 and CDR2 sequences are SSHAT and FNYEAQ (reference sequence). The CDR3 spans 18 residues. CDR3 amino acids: CASSLVVGGQAYTGELFF. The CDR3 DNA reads TGTGCTAGCAGCTTAGTGGTAGGGGGACAGGCCTACACCGGGGAGCTGTTTTTT.

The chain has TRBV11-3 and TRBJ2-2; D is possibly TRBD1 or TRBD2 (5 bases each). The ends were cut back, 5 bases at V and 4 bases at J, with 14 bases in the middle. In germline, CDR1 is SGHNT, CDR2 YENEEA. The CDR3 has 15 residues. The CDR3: CASSPPGTGTGELFF. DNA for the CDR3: TGTGCCAGCAGCCCGCCCGGGACGGGCACCGGGGAGCTGTTTTTT. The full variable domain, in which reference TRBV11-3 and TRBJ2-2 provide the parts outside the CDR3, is EAGVVQSPRYKIIEKKQPVAFWCNPISGHNTLYWYLQNLGQGPELLIRYENEEAVDDSQLPKDRFSAERLKGVDSTLKIQPAELGDSAVYLCASSPPGTGTGELFFGEGSRLTVL.

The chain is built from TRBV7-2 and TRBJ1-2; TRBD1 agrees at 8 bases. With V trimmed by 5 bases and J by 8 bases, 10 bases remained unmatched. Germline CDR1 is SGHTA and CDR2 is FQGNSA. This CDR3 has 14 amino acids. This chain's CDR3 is CASSAGGQTEGYTF. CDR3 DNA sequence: TGTGCCAGCAGCGCAGGGGGCCAGACGGAAGGCTACACCTTC.

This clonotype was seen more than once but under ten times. CDR3 in amino acids: CSVRRDTDTQYF. In DNA form, the CDR3 reads TGCAGTGTTCGCAGGGACACAGATACGCAGTATTTT. The V and J genes are TRBV20-1 and TRBJ2-3, with D possibly TRBD1 on 5 matching bases. Germline lookup yields CDR1 DFQATT and CDR2 SNEGSKA (reference sequence). This CDR3 contains 12 residues. Trimming stripped 7 bases from V and 2 bases from J, with 10 bases between.